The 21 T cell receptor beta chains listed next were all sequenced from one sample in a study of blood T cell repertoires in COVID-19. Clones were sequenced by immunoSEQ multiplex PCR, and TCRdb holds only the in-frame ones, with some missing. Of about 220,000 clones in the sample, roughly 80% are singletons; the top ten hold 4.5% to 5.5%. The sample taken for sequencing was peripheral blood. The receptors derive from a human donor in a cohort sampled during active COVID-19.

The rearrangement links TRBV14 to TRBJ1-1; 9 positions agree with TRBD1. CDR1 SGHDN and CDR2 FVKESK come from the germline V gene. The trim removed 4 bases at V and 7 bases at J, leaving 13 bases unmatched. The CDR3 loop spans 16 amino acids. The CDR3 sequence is CASSLLFGTGRIEAFF. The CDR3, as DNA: TGTGCCAGCAGCCTCCTCTTCGGGACAGGGCGGATTGAAGCTTTCTTT.

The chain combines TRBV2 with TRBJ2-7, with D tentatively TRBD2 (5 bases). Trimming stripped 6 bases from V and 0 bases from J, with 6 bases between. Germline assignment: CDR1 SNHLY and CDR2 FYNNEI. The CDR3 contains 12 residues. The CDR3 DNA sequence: TGTGCCAGCAGGGGAGTCTCCTACGAGCAGTACTTC. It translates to CASRGVSYEQYF. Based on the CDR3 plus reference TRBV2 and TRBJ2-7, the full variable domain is EPEVTQTPSHQVTQMGQEVILRCVPISNHLYFYWYRQILGQKVEFLVSFYNNEISEKSEIFDDQFSVERPDGSNFTLKIRSTKLEDSAMYFCASRGVSYEQYFGPGTRLTVT.

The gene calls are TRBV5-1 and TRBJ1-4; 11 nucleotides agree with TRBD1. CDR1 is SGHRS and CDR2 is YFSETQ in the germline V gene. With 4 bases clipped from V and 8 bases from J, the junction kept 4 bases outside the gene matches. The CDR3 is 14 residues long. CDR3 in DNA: TGCGCCAGCAGCGCAGGACAGGGGGCGGAAAAACTGTTTTTT. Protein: CASSAGQGAEKLFF.

The CDR3 bases are TGCGCCAGCAGCTCCGGGACTAGCGGGAGAACCGGGGAGCTGTTTTTT. This translates into CASSSGTSGRTGELFF. The V call is TRBV5-1, the J call TRBJ2-2; TRBD2 agrees at 14 bases. The germline V gene encodes CDR1 SGHRS and CDR2 YFSETQ. V shed 3 bases, J shed 5 bases, and the junction held 3 bases outside the gene matches. This CDR3 is built from 16 residues.

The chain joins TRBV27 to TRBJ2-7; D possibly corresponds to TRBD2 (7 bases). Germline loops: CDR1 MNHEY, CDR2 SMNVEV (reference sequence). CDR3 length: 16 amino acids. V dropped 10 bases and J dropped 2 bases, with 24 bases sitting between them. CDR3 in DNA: TGTGCCACTCCCCAAGCGGGACAAAGATTGACCTACGAGCAGTACTTC. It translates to CATPQAGQRLTYEQYF.

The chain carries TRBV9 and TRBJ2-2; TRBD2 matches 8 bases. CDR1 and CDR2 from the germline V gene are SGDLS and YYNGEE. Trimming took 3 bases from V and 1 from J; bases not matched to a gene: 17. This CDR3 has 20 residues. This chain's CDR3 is CASSALRGSGVTRNTGELFF. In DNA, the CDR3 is TGTGCCAGCAGCGCCCTCCGGGGTAGCGGGGTTACGAGGAACACCGGGGAGCTGTTTTTT.

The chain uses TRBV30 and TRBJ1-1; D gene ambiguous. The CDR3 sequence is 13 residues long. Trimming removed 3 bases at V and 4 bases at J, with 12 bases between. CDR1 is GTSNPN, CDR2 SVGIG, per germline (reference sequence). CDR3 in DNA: TGTGCCTGGAGGTACAGCCATGCCACTGAAGCTTTCTTT. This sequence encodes CAWRYSHATEAFF.

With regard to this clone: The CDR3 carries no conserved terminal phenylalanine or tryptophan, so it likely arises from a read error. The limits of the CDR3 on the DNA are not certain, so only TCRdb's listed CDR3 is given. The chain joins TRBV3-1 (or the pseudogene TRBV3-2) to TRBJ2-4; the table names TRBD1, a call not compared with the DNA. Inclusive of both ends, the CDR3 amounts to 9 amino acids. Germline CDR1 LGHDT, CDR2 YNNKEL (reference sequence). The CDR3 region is CASSQVAVP.

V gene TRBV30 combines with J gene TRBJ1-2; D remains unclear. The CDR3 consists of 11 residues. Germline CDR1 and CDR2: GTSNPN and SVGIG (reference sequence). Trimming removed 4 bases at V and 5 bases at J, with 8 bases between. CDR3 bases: TGTGCCTGGACCCGGGAATATGGCTACACCTTC. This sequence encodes CAWTREYGYTF.

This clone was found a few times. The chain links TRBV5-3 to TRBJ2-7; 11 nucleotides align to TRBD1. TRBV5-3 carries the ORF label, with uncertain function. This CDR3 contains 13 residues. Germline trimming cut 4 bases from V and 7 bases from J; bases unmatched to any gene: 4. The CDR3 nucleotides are TGTGCCAGAAGCCCCCGGGACAGGGGGGAGCAGTACTTC. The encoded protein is CARSPRDRGEQYF.

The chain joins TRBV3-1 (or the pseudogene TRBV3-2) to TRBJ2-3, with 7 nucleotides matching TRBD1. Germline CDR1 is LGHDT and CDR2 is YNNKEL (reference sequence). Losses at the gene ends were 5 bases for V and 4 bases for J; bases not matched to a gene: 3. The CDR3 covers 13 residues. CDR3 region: CASSDDRADTQYF. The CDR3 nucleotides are TGTGCCAGCAGCGATGACAGGGCAGATACGCAGTATTTT.

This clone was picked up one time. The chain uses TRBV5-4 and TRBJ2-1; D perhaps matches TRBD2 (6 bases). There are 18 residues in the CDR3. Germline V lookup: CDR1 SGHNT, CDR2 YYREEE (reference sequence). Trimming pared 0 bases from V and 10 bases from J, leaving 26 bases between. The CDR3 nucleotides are TGTGCCAGCAGCTTGGATGGGGCGGCGGGGCCCGGGGGTCGCGAGCAGTTCTTC. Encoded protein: CASSLDGAAGPGGREQFF.

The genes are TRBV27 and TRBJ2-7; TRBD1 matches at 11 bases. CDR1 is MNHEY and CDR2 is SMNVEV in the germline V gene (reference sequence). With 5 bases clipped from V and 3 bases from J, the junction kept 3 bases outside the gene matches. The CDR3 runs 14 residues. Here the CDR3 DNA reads TGTGCCAGCAGTCGGACAGGGGGCGGCTACGAGCAGTACTTC. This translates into CASSRTGGGYEQYF.

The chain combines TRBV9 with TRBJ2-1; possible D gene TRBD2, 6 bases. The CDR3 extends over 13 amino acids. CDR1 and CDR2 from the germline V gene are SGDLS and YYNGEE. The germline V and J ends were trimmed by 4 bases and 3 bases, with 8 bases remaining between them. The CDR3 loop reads CASSPGDYNEQFF. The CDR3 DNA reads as TGTGCCAGCAGCCCGGGGGACTACAATGAGCAGTTCTTC.

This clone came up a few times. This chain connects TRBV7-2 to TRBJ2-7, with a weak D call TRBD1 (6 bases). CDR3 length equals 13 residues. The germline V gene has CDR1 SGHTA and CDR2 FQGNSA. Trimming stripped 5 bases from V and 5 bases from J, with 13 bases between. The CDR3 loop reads CASSIRGLDEQYF. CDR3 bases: TGTGCCAGCAGCATCAGGGGCCTGGACGAGCAGTACTTC. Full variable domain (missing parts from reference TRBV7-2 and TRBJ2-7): GAGVSQSPSNKVTEKGKDVELRCDPISGHTALYWYRQSLGQGLEFLIYFQGNSAPDKSGLPSDRFSAERTGGSVSTLTIQRTQQEDSAVYLCASSIRGLDEQYFGPGTRLTVT.

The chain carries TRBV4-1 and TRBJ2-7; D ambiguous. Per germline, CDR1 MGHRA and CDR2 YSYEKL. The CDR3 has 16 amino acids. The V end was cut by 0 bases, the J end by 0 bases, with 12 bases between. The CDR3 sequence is CASSQDQGRSSYEQYF. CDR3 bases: TGCGCCAGCAGCCAAGATCAAGGCCGGAGCTCCTACGAGCAGTACTTC.

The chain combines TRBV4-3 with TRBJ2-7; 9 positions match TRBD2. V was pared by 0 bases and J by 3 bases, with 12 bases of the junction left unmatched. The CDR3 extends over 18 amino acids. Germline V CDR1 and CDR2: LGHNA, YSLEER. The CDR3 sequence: CASSQDHPWREGYYEQYF. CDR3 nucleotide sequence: TGCGCCAGCAGCCAAGATCATCCCTGGCGGGAGGGCTACTACGAGCAGTACTTC.

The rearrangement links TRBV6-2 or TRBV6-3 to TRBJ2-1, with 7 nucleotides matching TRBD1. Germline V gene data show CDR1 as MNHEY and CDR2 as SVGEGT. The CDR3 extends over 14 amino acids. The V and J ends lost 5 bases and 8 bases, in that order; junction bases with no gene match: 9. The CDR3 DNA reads TGTGCCAGCAGTCGAGGGGGCCGGTGGGATGAGCAGTTCTTC. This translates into CASSRGGRWDEQFF.

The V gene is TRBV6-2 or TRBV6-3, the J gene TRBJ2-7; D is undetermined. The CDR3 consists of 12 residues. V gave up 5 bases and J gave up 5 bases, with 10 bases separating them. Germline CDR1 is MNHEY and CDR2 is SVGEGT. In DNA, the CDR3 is TGTGCCAGCAGTAAATACACCAACGAGCAGTACTTC. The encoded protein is CASSKYTNEQYF.

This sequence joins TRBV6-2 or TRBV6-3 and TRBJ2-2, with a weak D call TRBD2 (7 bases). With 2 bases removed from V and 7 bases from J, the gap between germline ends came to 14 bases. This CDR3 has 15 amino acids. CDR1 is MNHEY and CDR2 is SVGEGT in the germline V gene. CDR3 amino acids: CASSYLRGRNGELFF. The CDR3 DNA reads TGTGCCAGCAGTTACCTGCGGGGGCGGAACGGGGAGCTGTTTTTT.

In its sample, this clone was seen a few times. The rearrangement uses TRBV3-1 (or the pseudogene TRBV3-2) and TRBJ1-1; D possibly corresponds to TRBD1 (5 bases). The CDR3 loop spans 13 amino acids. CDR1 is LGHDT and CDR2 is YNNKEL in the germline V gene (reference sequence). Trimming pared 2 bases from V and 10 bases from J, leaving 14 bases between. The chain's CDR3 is CASSQSKGRGAFF. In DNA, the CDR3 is TGTGCCAGCAGCCAATCCAAGGGGAGGGGAGCTTTCTTT.